This T cell receptor beta chain was captured in a study of cytomegalovirus exposure and HLA in healthy donors. The V segment lost 0 bases and the J segment 7 bases; nucleotides outside the gene matches: 11. This CDR3 is 17 amino acids long. Germline values: CDR1 GTSNPN, CDR2 SVGIG (reference sequence). As for the donors, each was a healthy bone marrow donor. It was with 60 Vbeta and 13 Jbeta primers that the PCR ran. Original processing methods: Later analysis identified 80 million to 90 million unique TCR beta chains, roughly 11 million shared. Method: immunoSEQ multiplex PCR; TCRdb's copy keeps in-frame clones and lacks some. The V and J calls and the clone size are those of that table, but D and trimming were determined from the DNA. The sample lists 150,000 to 180,000 clones, around 79% occurring once.

This clonotype was obtained from a man younger than 35 in good health and CMV-seronegative. The gene calls are TRBV30 and TRBJ2-3; 12 bases match TRBD2. Sequencing input: PBMCs. CDR3 coding DNA: TGTGCCTGGAGTGTAGGGCTAGCGGGGGGGCCGACATATACGCAGTATTTT. This encodes CAWSVGLAGGPTYTQYF.